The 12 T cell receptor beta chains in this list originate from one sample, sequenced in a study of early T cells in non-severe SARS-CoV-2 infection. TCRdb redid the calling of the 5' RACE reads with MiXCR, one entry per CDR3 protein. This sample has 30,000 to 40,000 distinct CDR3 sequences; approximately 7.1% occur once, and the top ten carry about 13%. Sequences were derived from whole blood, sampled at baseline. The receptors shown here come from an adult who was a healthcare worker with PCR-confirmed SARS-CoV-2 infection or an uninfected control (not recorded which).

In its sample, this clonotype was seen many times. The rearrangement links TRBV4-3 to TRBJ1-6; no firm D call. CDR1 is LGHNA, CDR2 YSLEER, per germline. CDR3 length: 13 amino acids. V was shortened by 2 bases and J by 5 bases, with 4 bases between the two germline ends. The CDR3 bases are TGCGCCAGCAGCCAACTGGATAATTCACCCCTCCACTTT. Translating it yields CASSQLDNSPLHF.

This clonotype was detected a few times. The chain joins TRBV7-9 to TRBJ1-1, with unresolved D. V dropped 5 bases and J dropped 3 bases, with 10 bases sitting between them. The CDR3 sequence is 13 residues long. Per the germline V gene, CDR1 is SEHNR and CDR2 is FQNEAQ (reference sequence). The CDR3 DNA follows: TGTGCCAGCAGCCACGAAGGATACACTGAAGCTTTCTTT. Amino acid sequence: CASSHEGYTEAFF.

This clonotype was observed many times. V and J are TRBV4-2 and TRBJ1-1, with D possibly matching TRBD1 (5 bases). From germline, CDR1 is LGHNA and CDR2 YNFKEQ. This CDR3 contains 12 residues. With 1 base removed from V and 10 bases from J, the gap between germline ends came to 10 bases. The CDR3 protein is CASSQVGVTAFF. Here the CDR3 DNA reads TGTGCCAGCAGCCAAGTAGGGGTGACAGCTTTCTTT.

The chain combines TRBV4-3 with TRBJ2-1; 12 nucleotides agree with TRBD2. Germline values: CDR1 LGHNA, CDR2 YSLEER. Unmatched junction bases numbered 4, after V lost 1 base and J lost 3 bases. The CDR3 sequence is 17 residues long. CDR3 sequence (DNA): TGCGCCAGCAGCCAAGTACTAGCGGGAGGAGGCTACAATGAGCAGTTCTTC. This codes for CASSQVLAGGGYNEQFF.

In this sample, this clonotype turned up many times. Here the CDR3 reads CAISESTRFTRSSYNEQFF. CDR3 sequence (DNA): TGTGCCATCAGTGAGTCTACGCGGTTCACGAGAAGCTCCTACAATGAGCAGTTCTTC. This chain uses TRBV10-3 with TRBJ2-1; the D is unclear. The CDR3 extends over 19 amino acids. V was pared by 0 bases and J by 0 bases, with 18 bases between. Germline CDR1 is ENHRY and CDR2 is SYGVKD.

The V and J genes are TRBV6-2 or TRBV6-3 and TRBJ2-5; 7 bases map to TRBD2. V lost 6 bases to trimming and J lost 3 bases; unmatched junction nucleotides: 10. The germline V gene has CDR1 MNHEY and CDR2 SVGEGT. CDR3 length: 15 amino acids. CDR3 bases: TGTGCCAGCAGCCACGGCGCTAGCGGAGAAGAGACCCAGTACTTC. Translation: CASSHGASGEETQYF.

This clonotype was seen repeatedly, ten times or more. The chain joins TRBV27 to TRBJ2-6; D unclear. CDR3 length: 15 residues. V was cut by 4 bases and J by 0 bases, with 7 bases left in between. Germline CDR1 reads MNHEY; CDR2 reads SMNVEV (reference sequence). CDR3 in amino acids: CASSSPASGANVLTF. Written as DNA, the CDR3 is TGTGCCAGCAGTTCCCCCGCCTCTGGGGCCAACGTCCTGACTTTC. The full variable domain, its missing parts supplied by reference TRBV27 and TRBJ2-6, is EAQVTQNPRYLITVTGKKLTVTCSQNMNHEYMSWYRQDPGLGLRQIYYSMNVEVTDKGDVPEGYKVSRKEKRNFPLILESPSPNQTSLYFCASSSPASGANVLTFGAGSRLTVL.

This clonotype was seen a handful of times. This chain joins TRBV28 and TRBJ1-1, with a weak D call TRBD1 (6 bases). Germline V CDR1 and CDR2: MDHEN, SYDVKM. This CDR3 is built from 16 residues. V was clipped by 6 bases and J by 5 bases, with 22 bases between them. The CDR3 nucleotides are TGTGCCAGCAGCGGGACACAAGGGGCCGGGAGAACTGAAGCTTTCTTT. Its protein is CASSGTQGAGRTEAFF.

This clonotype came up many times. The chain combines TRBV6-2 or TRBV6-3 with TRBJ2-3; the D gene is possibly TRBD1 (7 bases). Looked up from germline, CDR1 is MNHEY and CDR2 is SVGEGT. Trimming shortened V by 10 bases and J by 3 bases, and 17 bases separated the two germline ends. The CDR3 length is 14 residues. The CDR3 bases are TGTGCCACGATGCGGGACAGCGATACAGATACGCAGTATTTT. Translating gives CATMRDSDTDTQYF.

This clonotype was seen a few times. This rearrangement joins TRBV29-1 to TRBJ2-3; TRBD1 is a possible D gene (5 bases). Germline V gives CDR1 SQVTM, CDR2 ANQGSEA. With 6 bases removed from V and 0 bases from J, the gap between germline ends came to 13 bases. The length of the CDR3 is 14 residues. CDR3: CSVPDSSSTDTQYF. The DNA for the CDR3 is TGCAGCGTCCCCGACAGTTCTAGCACAGATACGCAGTATTTT.

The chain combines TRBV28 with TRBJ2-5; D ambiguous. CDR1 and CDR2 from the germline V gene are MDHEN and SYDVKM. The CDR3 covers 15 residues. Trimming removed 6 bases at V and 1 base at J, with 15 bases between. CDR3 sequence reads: CASSSPQAAQETQYF. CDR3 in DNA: TGTGCCAGCAGCAGCCCCCAGGCAGCCCAAGAGACCCAGTACTTC.

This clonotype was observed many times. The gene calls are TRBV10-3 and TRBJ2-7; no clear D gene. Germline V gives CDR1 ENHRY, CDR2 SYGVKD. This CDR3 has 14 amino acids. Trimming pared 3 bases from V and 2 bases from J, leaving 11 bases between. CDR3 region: CAISDLRSPYEQYV. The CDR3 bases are TGTGCCATCAGTGATTTACGGTCTCCCTACGAGCAGTACGTC.